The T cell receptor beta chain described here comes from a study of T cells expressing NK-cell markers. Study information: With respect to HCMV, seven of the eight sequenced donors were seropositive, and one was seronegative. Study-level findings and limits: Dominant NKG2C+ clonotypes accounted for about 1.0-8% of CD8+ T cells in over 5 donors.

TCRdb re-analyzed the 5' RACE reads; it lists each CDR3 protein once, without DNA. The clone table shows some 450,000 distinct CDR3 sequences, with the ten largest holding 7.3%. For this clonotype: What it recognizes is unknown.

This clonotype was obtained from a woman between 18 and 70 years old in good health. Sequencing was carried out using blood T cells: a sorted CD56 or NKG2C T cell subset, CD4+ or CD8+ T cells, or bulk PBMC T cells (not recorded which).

This CDR3 is CASSYGSVGHTEAFF. The chain combines TRBV6-5 with TRBJ1-1. Germline-derived CDR1 and CDR2 are MNHEY and SVGAGI. The CDR3 is 15 residues long.